The clone carrying this T cell receptor beta chain has a single count. There are 16 residues in the CDR3. V dropped 0 bases and J dropped 1 base, with 9 bases sitting between them. The germline V gene encodes CDR1 LGHDT and CDR2 YNNKEL (reference sequence). This sample is drawn from a study of blood T cell repertoires in COVID-19. Study-wide background: Sample material is recorded as cDNA or gDNA derived from T cells, B-cell-depleted T cells, or PBMCs.

In the study's own analysis: From reference gene primer amplification, estimates of nucleated cell counts were derived. Measured with immunoSEQ multiplex PCR; TCRdb has only the in-frame clones, and not every one. The V and J calls and the clone size are those of that table, but D and trimming were determined from the DNA. The repertoire holds tens of thousands of clones, more than 85% seen once, with 3.1% in the top ten. The receptor was isolated from a man between 50 and 59 years old with acute or convalescent COVID-19. The rearrangement uses TRBV3-1 (or the pseudogene TRBV3-2) and TRBJ2-2; weak D call: TRBD1 (5 bases). The sample consisted of peripheral blood. Here the CDR3 DNA reads TGTGCCAGCAGCCAAGATACGGACAAGAACACCGGGGAGCTGTTTTTT. Protein product: CASSQDTDKNTGELFF.